The table lists the clone carrying this T cell receptor (beta chain) with a few counts. As yet, its antigen is unknown. The CDR3 length is 14 residues. Germline V lookup: CDR1 MNHEY, CDR2 SVGEGT. Trimming removed 7 bases at V and 4 bases at J, with 16 bases between. The data belong to a study of vaccination and CD4 T cells after COVID-19. Regarding treatment: roughly 11-day PBMC culture with coronavirus spike peptide pools or control peptides (ViraFEST assay). Peptide-pool expansion of antigen-specific T cells preceded TCR sequencing in ViraFEST. PCR positivity dates ran from March to December 2020, preceding US Alpha, Beta and Delta variants. Per well, some 2.2 million PBMCs were cultured in the presence of about 10 IU/ml IL-2 and 10 ug/ml peptide pools. With more than nine days of culture completed, CD4+ T cells were isolated by negative selection. The assay that was used to sequence DNA from cultured CD4+ T cells was the Oncomine TCR Beta short-read assay. TCRdb fed the PCR reads into MiXCR, producing one record per CDR3 protein. The data show roughly 22,000 distinct CDR3 sequences, about 33% seen once.

The receptor comes from a human donor with COVID-19. V usage is TRBV6-2 or TRBV6-3 and J usage is TRBJ1-2; D is uncertain. The sequenced sample consisted of cultured CD4+ T cells from blood. CDR3 sequence reads: CASTEMTDFYGYTF. The DNA of the CDR3 is TGTGCCAGCACAGAGATGACGGACTTCTATGGCTACACCTTC.